This TCR beta chain originates from a study of shared clonotypes between healthy human individuals. Study-wide results and limits: Non-shared clonotypes displayed generation probabilities falling below those of clonotypes present in all four donors.

Turning to this clone: The antigen is not known.

Data came from immunoSEQ multiplex PCR; TCRdb stores just in-frame clones and leaves some out. Of approximately 2,300,000 clones in the sample, 85% to 95% were seen once. The clonotype comes from a man younger than 35 in good health. Some clones in this sample may be carry-over from other donors' samples. Sequencing input: naive CD4+ T cells from PBMCs. Subset meaning: CD45RA+ positively selected.

The chain's CDR3 is CASSPLAGGVYNEQFF. DNA for the CDR3: TGTGCCAGCTCACCCCTAGCGGGAGGGGTTTACAATGAGCAGTTCTTC. The chain carries TRBV18 and TRBJ2-1, with 12 bases that match TRBD2. V was clipped by 3 bases and J by 4 bases; unmatched bases: 4. CDR3 length: 16 residues. Germline CDR1 reads KGHSH; CDR2 reads LQKENI.